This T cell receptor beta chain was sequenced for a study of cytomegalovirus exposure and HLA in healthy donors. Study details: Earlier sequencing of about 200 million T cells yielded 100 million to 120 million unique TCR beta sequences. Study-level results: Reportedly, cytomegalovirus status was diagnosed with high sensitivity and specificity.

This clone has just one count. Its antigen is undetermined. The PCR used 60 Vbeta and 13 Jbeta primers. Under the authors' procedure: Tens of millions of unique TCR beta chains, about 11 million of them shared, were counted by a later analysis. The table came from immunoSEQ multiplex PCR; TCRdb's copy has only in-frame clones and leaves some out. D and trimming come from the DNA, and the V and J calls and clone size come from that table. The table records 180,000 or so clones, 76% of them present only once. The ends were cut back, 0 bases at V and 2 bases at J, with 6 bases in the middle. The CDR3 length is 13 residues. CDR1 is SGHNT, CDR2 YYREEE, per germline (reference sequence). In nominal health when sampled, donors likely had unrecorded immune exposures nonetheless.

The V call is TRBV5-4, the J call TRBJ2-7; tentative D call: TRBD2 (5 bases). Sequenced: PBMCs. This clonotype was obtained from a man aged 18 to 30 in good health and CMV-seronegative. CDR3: CASSLAGTYEQYF. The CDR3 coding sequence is TGTGCCAGCAGCTTGGCGGGGACCTACGAGCAGTACTTC.